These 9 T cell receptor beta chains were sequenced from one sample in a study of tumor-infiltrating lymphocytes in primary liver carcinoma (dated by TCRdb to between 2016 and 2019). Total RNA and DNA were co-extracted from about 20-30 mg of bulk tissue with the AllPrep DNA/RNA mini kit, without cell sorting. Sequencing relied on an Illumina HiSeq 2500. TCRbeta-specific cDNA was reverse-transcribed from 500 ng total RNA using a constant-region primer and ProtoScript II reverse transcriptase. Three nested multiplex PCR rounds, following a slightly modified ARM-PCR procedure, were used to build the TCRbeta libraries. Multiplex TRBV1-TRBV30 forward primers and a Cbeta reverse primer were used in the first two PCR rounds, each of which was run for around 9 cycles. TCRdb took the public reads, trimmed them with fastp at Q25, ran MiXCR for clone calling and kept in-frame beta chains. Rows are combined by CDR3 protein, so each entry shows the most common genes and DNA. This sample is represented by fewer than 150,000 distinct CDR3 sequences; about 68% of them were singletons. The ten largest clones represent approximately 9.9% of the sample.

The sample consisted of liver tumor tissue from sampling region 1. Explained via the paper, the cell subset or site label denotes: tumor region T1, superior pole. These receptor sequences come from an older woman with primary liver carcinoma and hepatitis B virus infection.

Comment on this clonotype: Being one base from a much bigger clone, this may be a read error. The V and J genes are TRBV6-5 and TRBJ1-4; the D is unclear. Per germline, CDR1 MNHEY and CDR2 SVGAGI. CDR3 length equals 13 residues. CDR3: CAGSPLRTVSLFF. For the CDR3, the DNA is TGTGCCGGCAGTCCTCTAAGGACGGTTTCGTTGTTTTTT.

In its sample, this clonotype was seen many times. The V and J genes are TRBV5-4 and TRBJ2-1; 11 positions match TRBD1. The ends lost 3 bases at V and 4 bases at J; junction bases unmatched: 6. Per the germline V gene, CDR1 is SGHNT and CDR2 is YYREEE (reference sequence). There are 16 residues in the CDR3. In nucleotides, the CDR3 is TGTGCCAGCAGCTCGCGGACAGGGGGCGATTACAATGAGCAGTTCTTC. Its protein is CASSSRTGGDYNEQFF.

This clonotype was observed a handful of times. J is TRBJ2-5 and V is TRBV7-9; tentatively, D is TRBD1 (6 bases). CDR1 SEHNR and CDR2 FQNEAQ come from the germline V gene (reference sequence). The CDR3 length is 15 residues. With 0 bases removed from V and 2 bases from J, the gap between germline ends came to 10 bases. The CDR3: CASSLARGLQETQYF. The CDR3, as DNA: TGTGCCAGCAGCTTAGCCAGGGGATTACAAGAGACCCAGTACTTC.

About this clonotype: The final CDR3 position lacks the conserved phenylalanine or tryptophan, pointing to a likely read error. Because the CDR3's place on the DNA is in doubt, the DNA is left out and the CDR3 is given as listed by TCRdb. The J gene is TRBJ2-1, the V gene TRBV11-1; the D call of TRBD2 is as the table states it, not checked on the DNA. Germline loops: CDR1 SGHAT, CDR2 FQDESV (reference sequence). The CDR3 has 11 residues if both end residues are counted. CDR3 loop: CACRAWDGPLL.

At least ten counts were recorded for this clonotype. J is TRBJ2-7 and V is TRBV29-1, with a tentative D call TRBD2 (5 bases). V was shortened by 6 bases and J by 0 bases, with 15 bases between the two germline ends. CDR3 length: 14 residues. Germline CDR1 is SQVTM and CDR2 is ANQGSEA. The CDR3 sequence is CSVSWTGSSYEQYF. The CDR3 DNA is TGCAGCGTGAGTTGGACGGGGAGCTCCTACGAGCAGTACTTC.

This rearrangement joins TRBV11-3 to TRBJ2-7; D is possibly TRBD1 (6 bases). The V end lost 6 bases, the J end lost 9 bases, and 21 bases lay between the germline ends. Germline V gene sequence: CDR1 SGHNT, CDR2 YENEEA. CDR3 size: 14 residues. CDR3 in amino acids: CASSFGYRETGQYF. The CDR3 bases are TGTGCCAGCAGTTTTGGTTACAGGGAGACCGGGCAGTACTTC.

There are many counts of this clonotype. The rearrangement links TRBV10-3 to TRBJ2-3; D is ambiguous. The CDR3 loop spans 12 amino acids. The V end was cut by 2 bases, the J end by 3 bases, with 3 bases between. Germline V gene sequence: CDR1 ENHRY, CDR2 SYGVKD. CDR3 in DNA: TGTGCCATCAGTGAGCCGACAGATACGCAGTATTTT. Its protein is CAISEPTDTQYF.

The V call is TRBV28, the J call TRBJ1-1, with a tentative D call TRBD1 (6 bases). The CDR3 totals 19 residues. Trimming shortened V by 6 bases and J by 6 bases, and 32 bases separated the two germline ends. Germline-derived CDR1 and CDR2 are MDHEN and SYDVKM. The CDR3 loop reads CASRKTPGQGPGESSEAFF. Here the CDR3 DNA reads TGTGCCAGCAGGAAAACCCCGGGGCAGGGGCCTGGTGAGAGCTCTGAAGCTTTCTTT.

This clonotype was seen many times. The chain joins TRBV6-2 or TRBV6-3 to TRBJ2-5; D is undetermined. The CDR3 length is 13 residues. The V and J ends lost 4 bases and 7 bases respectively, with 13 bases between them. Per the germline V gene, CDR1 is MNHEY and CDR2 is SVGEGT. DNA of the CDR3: TGTGCCAGCAGTTTGTACGGCCCGGGGACCCAGTACTTC. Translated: CASSLYGPGTQYF.